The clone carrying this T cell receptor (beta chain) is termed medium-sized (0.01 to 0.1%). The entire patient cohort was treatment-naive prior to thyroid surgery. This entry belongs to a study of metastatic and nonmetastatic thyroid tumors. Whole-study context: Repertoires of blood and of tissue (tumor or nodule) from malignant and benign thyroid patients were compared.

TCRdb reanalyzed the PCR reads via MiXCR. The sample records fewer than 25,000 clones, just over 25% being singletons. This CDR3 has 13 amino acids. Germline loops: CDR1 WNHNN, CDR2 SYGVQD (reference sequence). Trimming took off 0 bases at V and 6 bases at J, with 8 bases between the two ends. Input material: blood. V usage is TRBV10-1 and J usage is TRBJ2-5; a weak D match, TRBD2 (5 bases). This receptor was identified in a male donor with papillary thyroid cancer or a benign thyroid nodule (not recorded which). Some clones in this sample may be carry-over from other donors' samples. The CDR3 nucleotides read TGCGCCAGCAGTGAGTCGGGGAGAAAGACCCAGTACTTC. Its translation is CASSESGRKTQYF.